These T cell receptor beta chains were read from a single sample in a study of vaccination and CD4 T cells after COVID-19. MiXCR, run by TCRdb on the PCR reads, gives a single entry per CDR3 protein. The table records roughly 13,000 distinct CDR3 sequences, roughly 60% of them present only once. These receptors' targets are unknown. Specimen: CD4+ T cells from blood, cultured in vitro. The receptor source for this set is a human donor who had recovered from COVID-19. Each CDR3 is given with its conserved first and last residue. D genes are given only for firm matches. The size of a clone is reported for some rows only, either as once, few or many, or as a class for expanded clones.

TRBV20-1	NA	TRBJ2-4	NA	CSARPWGDIQYF
TRBV14	TRBD1	TRBJ2-7	NA	CASSRDSGYSYEQYF
TRBV7-8	TRBD2	TRBJ2-1	once	CASSLGVLAGGSYNEQFF
TRBV7-2	NA	TRBJ1-4	NA	CASSLRTDEKLFF
TRBV21-1	NA	TRBJ2-7	NA	CASSSPTGIEQYF
TRBV11-3	NA	TRBJ2-2	NA	CASSLEGDGELFF
TRBV7-2	TRBD1	TRBJ2-2	NA	CASSYTGGNTGELFF
TRBV30	NA	TRBJ1-2	NA	CASLGRRPGGDGYTF
TRBV5-1	TRBD2	TRBJ2-7	NA	CASSLGSGSYEQYF
TRBV19	NA	TRBJ1-2	NA	CASSIGGTSGYGYTF
TRBV6-1	TRBD1	TRBJ2-5	NA	CASSAPGQGRETQYF
TRBV19	TRBD2	TRBJ2-1	once	CASSMTGGFLNEQFF
TRBV24-1	TRBD1	TRBJ1-5	NA	CATSERQGSNQPQHF
TRBV6-5	NA	TRBJ1-6	NA	CASSFPAQGLGNSPLHF
TRBV19	NA	TRBJ1-1	once	CASSIQGGTEAFF
TRBV2	NA	TRBJ2-7	few	CASSDDIYEQYF
TRBV7-2	NA	TRBJ1-1	few	CASSPWLGGAEAFF
TRBV7-8	NA	TRBJ1-4	NA	CASSLESLPGEKLFF
TRBV29-1	NA	TRBJ1-1	NA	CSARRGPNTEAFF
TRBV5-1	NA	TRBJ2-3	NA	CASSPERGVSTDTQYF
TRBV20-1	TRBD1	TRBJ1-5	NA	CSVGDSPNQPQHF
TRBV12-3/TRBV12-4	TRBD1	TRBJ1-1	NA	CASSFRPGQGNTEAFF
TRBV7-2	NA	TRBJ2-4	NA	CASSFKGHSRDIQYF
TRBV7-8	TRBD1	TRBJ2-7	NA	CASSLSRTGPYEQYF
TRBV27	NA	TRBJ1-6	NA	CASSVQSPSYNSPLHF
TRBV7-8	NA	TRBJ1-1	NA	CASSVMTGWNTEAFF
TRBV28	NA	TRBJ2-7	NA	CASSGFNPKLYEQYF
TRBV20-1	NA	TRBJ1-1	NA	CSAHGQTYEAFF
TRBV11-2	TRBD2	TRBJ2-7	few	CASSRRGVGYEQYF
TRBV5-4	NA	TRBJ2-1	NA	CASSFISRDSNEQFF
TRBV24-1	NA	TRBJ2-3	NA	CATSDWIRAMQYF
TRBV5-4	NA	TRBJ1-2	NA	CASSPKLNNPYGYTF
TRBV12-3/TRBV12-4	NA	TRBJ2-7	NA	CASSLGPMSSYEQYF
TRBV6-2/TRBV6-3	NA	TRBJ2-7	once	CASSYLKGNYEQYF
TRBV4-2	NA	TRBJ1-3	NA	CASSQDSEGGNTIYF
TRBV10-3	NA	TRBJ1-1	NA	CAISEATEAFF
TRBV6-1	NA	TRBJ1-5	NA	CASFLQPQHF
TRBV27	TRBD1	TRBJ1-4	NA	CASSLRGGIGEKLFF
TRBV19	NA	TRBJ2-2	NA	CASSMMATNTGELFF
TRBV5-1	NA	TRBJ2-7	NA	CASTQYGGAGAYEQYF
TRBV27	TRBD1	TRBJ2-7	NA	CASSLETGYEQYF
TRBV19	NA	TRBJ1-1	few	CASMDPRGPQGAPEAFF
TRBV5-8	NA	TRBJ1-1	NA	CASLRRDTEAFF
TRBV6-5	NA	TRBJ2-7	once	CASSYSFPRHEQYF